These 24 T cell receptor beta chains originate from one sample sequenced in a study of blood T cell repertoires in COVID-19. The table came from immunoSEQ multiplex PCR; TCRdb's copy has only in-frame clones and leaves some out. The repertoire includes approximately 270,000 clones, approximately 85% of them detected once, and approximately 1.9% sits in the top ten. Sequencing was carried out using PBMCs or T cells enriched from blood (not recorded which). The receptor source for this set is a woman between 45 and 60 years old who had recovered from COVID-19.

The rearrangement uses TRBV6-2 or TRBV6-3 and TRBJ2-7; tentative D call: TRBD2 (5 bases). This CDR3 has 14 residues. The germline CDR1 and CDR2 sequences are MNHEY and SVGEGT. Between the trimmed V and J ends, which lost 2 bases and 3 bases, there was a span of 11 bases. The CDR3 loop reads CASSYLAGDYEQYF. The CDR3 coding sequence is TGTGCCAGCAGTTACCTAGCAGGAGACTACGAGCAGTACTTC.

This rearrangement joins TRBV29-1 to TRBJ2-5, with D unresolved. V was cut by 7 bases and J by 5 bases, with 14 bases left in between. Germline CDR1 reads SQVTM; CDR2 reads ANQGSEA. The CDR3 covers 12 residues. CDR3 residues: CSAGQPQETQYF. The CDR3 DNA follows: TGCAGCGCTGGGCAGCCCCAGGAGACCCAGTACTTC.

This clone has a single count. The rearrangement joins TRBV7-9 to TRBJ1-1; TRBD1 might be the D (5 bases). CDR3 length equals 13 residues. Germline V CDR1 and CDR2: SEHNR, FQNEAQ (reference sequence). Trimming left V 4 bases short and J 0 bases short, with 6 bases between. The CDR3 protein is CASSSRVNTEAFF. For the CDR3, the DNA is TGTGCCAGCAGCTCCAGGGTGAACACTGAAGCTTTCTTT.

The chain links TRBV7-9 to TRBJ2-3, with D possibly matching TRBD1 (5 bases). Per germline, CDR1 SEHNR and CDR2 FQNEAQ (reference sequence). The length of the CDR3 is 16 residues. V was trimmed by 1 base and J by 0 bases, leaving 11 bases between them. The CDR3 spells CASSLGDRGSTDTQYF. The CDR3 DNA sequence: TGTGCCAGCAGCTTAGGAGACAGAGGTAGCACAGATACGCAGTATTTT.

The V call is TRBV11-2, the J call TRBJ2-7, with D possibly matching TRBD1 (5 bases). Germline V gives CDR1 SGHAT, CDR2 FQNNGV. V was pared by 5 bases and J by 4 bases, with 9 bases between. The CDR3 covers 12 residues. CDR3: CASSPDSYEQYF. CDR3 bases: TGTGCCAGCAGCCCAGACAGTTACGAGCAGTACTTC.

The J gene is TRBJ2-5, the V gene TRBV2; 7 positions agree with TRBD2. This CDR3 is built from 16 residues. Trimming cost V 7 bases and J 3 bases; bases outside gene matches: 14. The germline V gene encodes CDR1 SNHLY and CDR2 FYNNEI. CDR3 protein: CASMSGEGQEKETQYF. The CDR3 DNA reads TGTGCCAGCATGTCGGGGGAGGGCCAAGAGAAAGAGACCCAGTACTTC.

In this sample, this clone turned up once. The CDR3 DNA follows: TGTGCCAGCAGTTTATTCTATCCTAGCGACGAGCAGTACTTC. Its translation: CASSLFYPSDEQYF. The chain couples TRBV27 to TRBJ2-7, with D possibly matching TRBD2 (6 bases). Trimming took off 1 base at V and 5 bases at J, with 12 bases between the two ends. The CDR3 is 14 residues long. The V gene's germline CDR1 is MNHEY and CDR2 SMNVEV (reference sequence).

Comments on this clone: Other DNA sequences in the same sample also yield this CDR3. J is TRBJ1-3 and V is TRBV7-9; D gene uncertain. Per the germline V gene, CDR1 is SEHNR and CDR2 is FQNEAQ (reference sequence). Deletions cut 1 base from V and 4 bases from J, with 5 bases between. The CDR3 sequence is 13 residues long. The CDR3 loop reads CASSLGQGNTIYF. The CDR3 DNA follows: TGTGCCAGCAGCTTAGGGCAGGGAAACACCATATATTTT.

This chain joins TRBV28 and TRBJ2-1; TRBD2 aligns across 9 bases. This CDR3 is built from 16 residues. J was trimmed by 5 bases and V by 6 bases; bases with no gene match: 11. CDR1 and CDR2 from the germline V gene are MDHEN and SYDVKM. In DNA form, the CDR3 reads TGTGCCAGCAGCTCCCCCGGGACTAGCCCCGACAATGAGCAGTTCTTC. Translated: CASSSPGTSPDNEQFF.

The chain is built from TRBV11-2 and TRBJ1-2; 7 bases line up with TRBD1. There are 14 residues in the CDR3. Trimming took 1 base from V and 6 from J; bases not matched to a gene: 5. The germline gives CDR1 SGHAT, CDR2 FQNNGV. The CDR3 region is CASSLGRGTHGYTF. The CDR3 nucleotides are TGTGCCAGCAGCTTAGGCAGGGGGACCCATGGCTACACCTTC.

The V call is TRBV30, the J call TRBJ2-1; the D gene is possibly TRBD2 (5 bases). Between the trimmed V and J ends, which lost 0 bases and 8 bases, there was a span of 11 bases. The CDR3 extends over 13 amino acids. Germline-derived CDR1 and CDR2 are GTSNPN and SVGIG (reference sequence). The CDR3 DNA is TGTGCCTGGAGTGTAAAAGGGAGCGATGAGCAGTTCTTC. This sequence encodes CAWSVKGSDEQFF.

On this clone: A read error is likely, as this CDR3 ends without the conserved phenylalanine or tryptophan. It is unclear where the CDR3 begins or ends on the DNA, so no DNA is shown, and the CDR3 is as TCRdb lists it. This sequence joins TRBV12-3 or TRBV12-4 and TRBJ2-4; TRBD1 is the table's D call, not checked against the DNA. The CDR3 spans 13 residues, counting both ends. The CDR3 loop is CASSFGGGGQPLL.

The chain carries TRBV27 and TRBJ2-2; TRBD1 aligns across 7 bases. The CDR3 is 15 amino acids. V gave up 6 bases and J gave up 2 bases; unmatched junction bases: 6. CDR1 is MNHEY and CDR2 is SMNVEV in the germline V gene (reference sequence). The CDR3 DNA reads TGTGCCAGCAGCTTTGGGACAGCAAACACCGGGGAGCTGTTTTTT. Protein: CASSFGTANTGELFF.

The genes are TRBV15 and TRBJ2-7; possible D gene TRBD1, 6 bases. The CDR3 has 14 residues. From germline, CDR1 is LNHNV and CDR2 YYDKDF (reference sequence). Deletions cut 5 bases from V and 4 bases from J, with 15 bases between. CDR3 coding DNA: TGTGCCACCAGCGGATGGACAGCCGGTTACGAGCAGTACTTC. Protein product: CATSGWTAGYEQYF. Complete variable domain (other parts from reference TRBV15 and TRBJ2-7): DAMVIQNPRYQVTQFGKPVTLSCSQTLNHNVMYWYQQKSSQAPKLLFHYYDKDFNNEADTPDNFQSRRPNTSFCFLDIRSPGLGDTAMYLCATSGWTAGYEQYFGPGTRLTVT.

CDR3 sequence: CAHRSSGIPDEQFF. In DNA form, the CDR3 reads TGTGCCCATCGAAGTTCGGGAATCCCGGATGAGCAGTTCTTC. V and J are TRBV30 and TRBJ2-1; possibly TRBD2 for D (5 bases). From germline, CDR1 is GTSNPN and CDR2 SVGIG (reference sequence). Between the trimmed V and J ends, which lost 8 bases and 8 bases, there was a span of 22 bases. The CDR3 sequence is 14 residues long.

The V gene is TRBV3-1 (or the pseudogene TRBV3-2), the J gene TRBJ1-2, with no clear D. Per germline, CDR1 LGHDT and CDR2 YNNKEL (reference sequence). Trimming cost V 4 bases and J 6 bases, with 18 bases left between them. CDR3 length equals 15 residues. This CDR3 reads CASSPYGEGHDGYTF. DNA for the CDR3: TGTGCCAGCAGCCCTTACGGGGAGGGCCATGATGGCTACACCTTC.

The V and J genes are TRBV6-5 and TRBJ1-1; 12 nucleotides align to TRBD1. The germline CDR1 and CDR2 sequences are MNHEY and SVGAGI. CDR3 length: 16 amino acids. With 3 bases clipped from V and 3 bases from J, the junction kept 5 bases outside the gene matches. Here the CDR3 reads CASSYGTGGLHTEAFF. The CDR3 DNA reads TGTGCCAGCAGTTATGGGACAGGGGGCCTTCACACTGAAGCTTTCTTT.

The chain combines TRBV27 with TRBJ2-3, with 11 bases that match TRBD2. V shed 5 bases and J 8 bases; nucleotides not matched to a gene: 12. CDR3 length: 16 residues. Germline values: CDR1 MNHEY, CDR2 SMNVEV (reference sequence). DNA for the CDR3: TGTGCCAGCAGTACCCTTCTAGCGGGAGGCCGGGGTACGCAGTATTTT. Translation: CASSTLLAGGRGTQYF.

The gene calls are TRBV4-1 and TRBJ2-4; maybe TRBD1 (6 bases). Trimming removed 0 bases at V and 6 bases at J, with 15 bases between. The germline V gene has CDR1 MGHRA and CDR2 YSYEKL. The CDR3 consists of 16 residues. DNA of the CDR3: TGCGCCAGCAGCCAAGAAAGAGGGGGAGCCGGAAACATTCAGTACTTC. It codes for CASSQERGGAGNIQYF.

This sequence joins TRBV27 and TRBJ2-1; TRBD2 agrees at 10 bases. Germline V gene sequence: CDR1 MNHEY, CDR2 SMNVEV (reference sequence). The CDR3 spans 19 residues. With 2 bases clipped from V and 8 bases from J, the junction kept 18 bases outside the gene matches. CDR3 loop: CASSLLQGPTSGLLHEQFF. The CDR3 DNA reads TGTGCCAGCAGTTTACTGCAGGGGCCGACTAGCGGGCTGTTGCATGAGCAGTTCTTC.

This chain joins TRBV27 and TRBJ1-1, with D possibly matching TRBD1 (5 bases). The CDR3 extends over 14 amino acids. Per the germline V gene, CDR1 is MNHEY and CDR2 is SMNVEV (reference sequence). Deletions cut 4 bases from V and 7 bases from J, with 16 bases between. The CDR3 DNA follows: TGTGCCAGCAGTTCGCGACAGACCCTTGATGAAGCTTTCTTT. Translating it yields CASSSRQTLDEAFF.

This chain links TRBV18 with TRBJ2-7; 7 bases fit TRBD1. Losses at the gene ends were 4 bases for V and 3 bases for J; bases not matched to a gene: 9. Per germline, CDR1 KGHSH and CDR2 LQKENI. This CDR3 has 15 residues. The CDR3: CASSLRQGLRYEQYF. In nucleotides, the CDR3 is TGTGCCAGCTCACTAAGACAGGGCCTCCGCTACGAGCAGTACTTC.

This clone was found once. The chain joins TRBV7-9 to TRBJ2-5; 9 positions agree with TRBD2. CDR3 length equals 16 residues. V was clipped by 4 bases and J by 3 bases; unmatched bases: 9. CDR1 is SEHNR, CDR2 FQNEAQ, per germline (reference sequence). In DNA, the CDR3 is TGTGCCAGCAGCTGGGGGGTTAGCGGGAGAGAAGAGACCCAGTACTTC. Amino acid sequence: CASSWGVSGREETQYF.

This chain uses TRBV10-3 with TRBJ1-6, with a tentative D call TRBD1 (6 bases). CDR3 length equals 14 residues. The V gene lost 7 bases and the J gene lost 7 bases, with 14 bases spanning the gap. Germline V gene sequence: CDR1 ENHRY, CDR2 SYGVKD. CDR3 sequence (DNA): TGTGCCATCACTAAGGGGGGACTAAATTCACCCCTCCACTTT. As protein: CAITKGGLNSPLHF.